Below, 13 T cell receptor beta chains from the same sample are listed, as sequenced in a study of T-cell memory formation after mild COVID-19. TCRdb reprocessed the 5' RACE reads with MiXCR, giving one entry per CDR3 protein. The sample lists approximately 350,000 distinct CDR3 sequences, around 27% seen once, with about 13% in the top ten. Sequenced material: PBMCs or a T cell subset sorted from them (not recorded which). The receptors were sampled from an adult woman who had mild COVID-19 (a few samples of this study predate the infection). Cell type and time point are not known.

This clonotype was seen a few times. This chain uses TRBV13 with TRBJ2-7; 8 positions match TRBD1. Germline V gene data show CDR1 as PRHDT and CDR2 as FYEKMQ (reference sequence). V lost 4 bases, J lost 3 bases, and 5 bases stayed unmatched. The CDR3 extends over 14 amino acids. In nucleotides, the CDR3 is TGTGCCAGCAGCTCCAGGGGGCGTCTCTACGAGCAGTACTTC. Amino acids: CASSSRGRLYEQYF. The entire variable domain, with the rest obtained from reference TRBV13 and TRBJ2-7, is as follows: AAGVIQSPRHLIKEKRETATLKCYPIPRHDTVYWYQQGPGQDPQFLISFYEKMQSDKGSIPDRFSAQQFSDYHSELNMSSLELGDSALYFCASSSRGRLYEQYFGPGTRLTVT.

This rearrangement joins TRBV7-9 to TRBJ1-1; D possibly corresponds to TRBD1 (6 bases). CDR3 length: 16 residues. The V end was cut by 0 bases, the J end by 0 bases, with 11 bases between. Germline assignment: CDR1 SEHNR and CDR2 FQNEAQ (reference sequence). In DNA, the CDR3 is TGTGCCAGCAGCTTAGCCCCGGACAGCATGAACACTGAAGCTTTCTTT. Its protein is CASSLAPDSMNTEAFF.

This rearrangement joins TRBV12-3 or TRBV12-4 to TRBJ2-1; perhaps TRBD1 as D (5 bases). Trimming cost V 3 bases and J 6 bases, with 24 bases left between them. The CDR3 has 18 residues. The CDR3, as DNA: TGTGCCAGCAGTTTTCCCTTGGAATTAGGGGAATATAGCAATGAGCAGTTCTTC. Its protein product is CASSFPLELGEYSNEQFF.

The chain couples TRBV7-9 to TRBJ2-5; 10 bases are a match to TRBD2. The V gene end was trimmed by 2 bases and the J gene end by 5 bases; junction bases not matched to a gene: 5. The CDR3 sequence is 15 residues long. The germline gives CDR1 SEHNR, CDR2 FQNEAQ (reference sequence). The CDR3 nucleotides read TGTGCCAGCAGCTTACCGTCACTAGCGGGGGAGACCCAGTACTTC. This translates into CASSLPSLAGETQYF.

The chain joins TRBV7-8 to TRBJ2-1; TRBD2 aligns across 7 bases. CDR3 length equals 17 residues. V shed 8 bases and J 0 bases; nucleotides not matched to a gene: 13. Germline loops: CDR1 SGHVS, CDR2 FQNEAQ. DNA for the CDR3: TGTGCCAGCTCGGTGGCGGGAGCCTGGAGCTCCTACAATGAGCAGTTCTTC. Residues: CASSVAGAWSSYNEQFF. Drawing the rest from reference TRBV7-8 and TRBJ2-1, the complete variable domain is GAGVSQSPRYKVAKRGQDVALRCDPISGHVSLFWYQQALGQGPEFLTYFQNEAQLDKSGLPSDRFFAERPEGSVSTLKIQRTQQEDSAVYLCASSVAGAWSSYNEQFFGPGTRLTVL.

The chain recombines TRBV20-1 with TRBJ2-2, with 8 positions matching TRBD1. This CDR3 has 15 amino acids. Germline values: CDR1 DFQATT, CDR2 SNEGSKA (reference sequence). V trimming: 1 base; J trimming: 5 bases; junction bases outside the gene matches: 6. CDR3: CSARGQGLLTGELFF. The CDR3 DNA reads TGCAGTGCTAGAGGACAGGGGCTTCTGACCGGGGAGCTGTTTTTT.

This clonotype was detected only a few times. The chain combines TRBV21-1 with TRBJ2-6; the D call of TRBD1 is as the table states it, not checked on the DNA. TRBV21-1 is listed as a pseudogene. The CDR3 has 16 residues. CDR3 coding DNA: TGTGCCAGCAGCACCCCCAGGGGGCTCGGGGCCAACGTCCTGACTTTC. It translates to CASSTPRGLGANVLTF.

The genes are TRBV5-1 and TRBJ2-7, with TRBD1 matching over 9 bases. CDR3 length: 16 residues. Trimming at V came to 0 bases and at J to 2 bases, leaving 6 bases not matched to a gene. Germline assignment: CDR1 SGHRS and CDR2 YFSETQ. The CDR3 nucleotides are TGCGCCAGCAGCTTGGGCCTCGACAGGGGGACCTACGAGCAGTACTTC. It yields the protein CASSLGLDRGTYEQYF.

This chain links TRBV12-3 or TRBV12-4 with TRBJ2-5, with D perhaps TRBD1 (6 bases). Between the trimmed V and J ends, which lost 6 bases and 5 bases, there was a span of 13 bases. The CDR3 has 13 residues. The CDR3 reads CASRPDRRETQYF. The DNA for the CDR3 is TGTGCCAGCAGGCCGGACAGACGGGAGACCCAGTACTTC.

The rearrangement uses TRBV9 and TRBJ2-1; D unresolved. Trimming removed 3 bases at V and 16 bases at J, with 17 bases between. The germline CDR1 and CDR2 sequences are SGDLS and YYNGEE. CDR3 length equals 12 residues. CDR3 sequence (DNA): TGTGCCAGCAGCGGCGCTAAACATTTTCAATTCTTC. Translated, it gives CASSGAKHFQFF.

Many counts were recorded for this clonotype. The chain joins TRBV6-1 to TRBJ1-1; the D gene is possibly TRBD1 (5 bases). This CDR3 has 13 residues. With 5 bases removed from V and 6 bases from J, the gap between germline ends came to 13 bases. Germline V CDR1 and CDR2: MNHNS, SASEGT. The chain's CDR3 is CASSPPGSPEAFF. DNA of the CDR3: TGTGCCAGCAGTCCCCCAGGGAGCCCTGAAGCTTTCTTT.

On this clonotype itself: It is likely a read error, because the conserved phenylalanine at the end of the CDR3 is missing. This chain joins TRBV29-1 and TRBJ2-7, with TRBD1 matching over 7 bases. The CDR3 runs to 12 residues. Germline assignment: CDR1 SQVTM and CDR2 ANQGSEA. Germline trimming cut 5 bases from V and 2 bases from J; bases unmatched to any gene: 3. This CDR3 is CSVRQGAYEQYI. The DNA of the CDR3 is TGCAGCGTTCGGCAGGGGGCCTACGAGCAGTACATC.

The chain is built from TRBV18 and TRBJ2-3; D gene unclear. Germline CDR1 reads KGHSH; CDR2 reads LQKENI. The CDR3 covers 12 residues. V was shortened by 1 base and J by 3 bases, with 2 bases between the two germline ends. This CDR3 is CASSPQTDTQYF. In DNA form, the CDR3 reads TGTGCCAGCTCACCACAAACAGATACGCAGTATTTT.